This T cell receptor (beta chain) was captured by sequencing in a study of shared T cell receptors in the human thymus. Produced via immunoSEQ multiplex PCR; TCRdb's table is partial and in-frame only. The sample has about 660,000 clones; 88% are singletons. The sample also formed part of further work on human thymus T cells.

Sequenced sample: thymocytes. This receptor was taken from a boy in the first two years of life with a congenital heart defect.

The CDR3 nucleotides read TGTGCCAGTAGTCCGAATGACACCTCCTACGAGCAGTACTTC. It is translated as CASSPNDTSYEQYF. The chain combines TRBV19 with TRBJ2-7; D unclear. The CDR3 totals 14 residues. The germline V and J ends were trimmed by 5 bases and 0 bases, with 11 bases remaining between them. Germline CDR1 and CDR2: LNHDA and SQIVND (reference sequence).